The T cell receptor beta chain described here comes from a study of Ad26.COV2.S vaccination and SARS-CoV-2 variants. General study results and limits: Non-spike TCR breadth showed similarity between vaccine and placebo recipients.

There are a few counts of this clone. Its target is unknown. As to treatment: approximately 18 received Ad26.COV2.S at low or high dose, single or two shots; roughly 5 received placebo; per-sample allocation not given. Samples came from day 63 after the first vaccine or placebo injection. Recruitment in Boston yielded a donor of adult age, 18-55 years. The CDR3 runs 14 residues. V was clipped by 2 bases and J by 6 bases, with 14 bases between them. CDR1 and CDR2 (germline): MNHEY, SVGAGI. Generated by immunoSEQ multiplex PCR, the TCRdb table keeps only in-frame clones and is missing some. In the table there are around 250,000 clones, around 90% of which are singletons.

The receptor comes from a person between 18 and 59 years old who received the Ad26.COV2.S COVID-19 vaccine or a placebo. Sequencing used peripheral blood, obtained in a trial of Ad26.COV2.S vaccine versus placebo. The V call is TRBV6-5, the J call TRBJ2-7, with D tentatively TRBD1 (6 bases). The CDR3 reads CASSYKGEASEQYF. For the CDR3, the DNA is TGTGCCAGCAGTTACAAGGGGGAAGCAAGCGAGCAGTACTTC.